This T cell receptor (beta chain) was sequenced for a study of PD-1 blockade in classical Hodgkin lymphoma. General observations from the study: Diversity similar to that of newly diagnosed patients was seen at baseline in complete responders. It was reported that newly diagnosed patients had less baseline TCR diversity than healthy donors.

The CDR3 contains 13 residues. The V segment lost 7 bases and the J segment 7 bases; nucleotides outside the gene matches: 10. Germline CDR1 and CDR2: SQVTM and ANQGSEA. Details on this clone: Antigen specificity is unknown.

Sequencing was performed with immunoSEQ multiplex PCR; in TCRdb, only in-frame clones are kept and a portion is missing. The sample carries about 28,000 clones, less than 85% recorded once. Autologous stem cell transplantation was followed by relapse in every patient, and brentuximab vedotin exposure varied. The chain recombines TRBV29-1 with TRBJ1-1, with 9 bases identical to TRBD1. The sample in question was peripheral blood mononuclear cells (PBMCs), obtained before the second cycle of nivolumab. The TCR comes from a human donor with classical Hodgkin lymphoma. CDR3 sequence (DNA): TGCAGCGCAAGAGCTCAGGGACAGGGTGAAGCTTTCTTT. This sequence encodes CSARAQGQGEAFF.